A selection of T cell receptor beta chains follows, all from one sample in a study of CD8 T cells in Susac syndrome. One entry per CDR3 protein, called by TCRdb with MiXCR from the immunoSEQ multiplex PCR reads. The table has roughly 150,000 distinct CDR3 sequences, roughly 96% seen once. Sequenced sample: CD4+ T cells from PBMCs. The receptors here all came from a human donor with Susac syndrome. Both conserved end residues are part of each CDR3. The order of the fields is D gene, V gene, J gene, CDR3 DNA, CDR3 protein. D genes are given only for firm matches.

D gene: -
V gene: TRBV5-4
J gene: TRBJ1-6
CDR3 DNA: TGTGCCAGCAGCTGGGTTGGACGGTATAATTCACCCCTCCACTTT
CDR3 protein: CASSWVGRYNSPLHF

D gene: -
V gene: TRBV13
J gene: TRBJ2-7
CDR3 DNA: TGTGCCAGCAGCCCCCGAACGACAGGATCCCTATCCTACGAGCAGTACTTC
CDR3 protein: CASSPRTTGSLSYEQYF

D gene: -
V gene: TRBV5-1
J gene: TRBJ1-1
CDR3 DNA: TGCGCCAGCAGCTTGGGGTTTCAGGGGACTGAAGCTTTCTTT
CDR3 protein: CASSLGFQGTEAFF

D gene: -
V gene: TRBV29-1
J gene: TRBJ2-6
CDR3 DNA: TGCAGCATAATGAGCTCTGGGGCCAACGTCCTGACTTTC
CDR3 protein: CSIMSSGANVLTF

D gene: -
V gene: TRBV4-1
J gene: TRBJ2-5
CDR3 DNA: TGCGCCAGCAGCCGTAACCAAGGCGTGGAGACCCAGTACTTC
CDR3 protein: CASSRNQGVETQYF

D gene: TRBD1
V gene: TRBV20-1
J gene: TRBJ1-1
CDR3 DNA: TGCAGTGTTCCCCGGGACAGTGAAGCTTTCTTT
CDR3 protein: CSVPRDSEAFF

D gene: TRBD1
V gene: TRBV6-2/TRBV6-3
J gene: TRBJ2-7
CDR3 DNA: TGTGCCAGCAGCTGGACAGGGTGGTACGAGCAGTACTTC
CDR3 protein: CASSWTGWYEQYF

D gene: -
V gene: TRBV2
J gene: TRBJ2-5
CDR3 DNA: TGTGCCAGCAGGGAGTGGGGGACACACCCACAAGAGACCCAGTACTTC
CDR3 protein: CASREWGTHPQETQYF

D gene: -
V gene: TRBV6-2/TRBV6-3
J gene: TRBJ1-3
CDR3 DNA: TGTGCCAGCAGTTACTCGTCGGGGGCGCCGTTCGGAAACACCATATATTTT
CDR3 protein: CASSYSSGAPFGNTIYF

D gene: TRBD2
V gene: TRBV15
J gene: TRBJ2-1
CDR3 DNA: TGTGCCACCAGCAGATCAGCGGGGGGCCGGGGTGAGCAGTTCTTC
CDR3 protein: CATSRSAGGRGEQFF

D gene: -
V gene: TRBV12-3/TRBV12-4
J gene: TRBJ2-1
CDR3 DNA: TGTGCCAGCAGGTCGGACTGGGCCCAGTTCTTC
CDR3 protein: CASRSDWAQFF

D gene: -
V gene: TRBV2
J gene: TRBJ1-2
CDR3 DNA: TGTGCCAGCAGACCGGAGTCGGGAGGCTACACCTTC
CDR3 protein: CASRPESGGYTF

D gene: -
V gene: TRBV29-1
J gene: TRBJ2-5
CDR3 DNA: TGCAGCGTTGATATCCCCGGGGGTAATTTGAGAAAGACCCAGTACTTC
CDR3 protein: CSVDIPGGNLRKTQYF

D gene: TRBD1
V gene: TRBV6-5
J gene: TRBJ2-5
CDR3 DNA: TGTGCCAGCAGTTCCCGACAGGGGGCCCACCAAGAGACCCAGTACTTC
CDR3 protein: CASSSRQGAHQETQYF

D gene: -
V gene: TRBV29-1
J gene: TRBJ1-1
CDR3 DNA: TGCAGCGGTCGTCCATCGGGCCGCCCGGGAACTGAAGCTTTCTTT
CDR3 protein: CSGRPSGRPGTEAFF

D gene: TRBD1
V gene: TRBV2
J gene: TRBJ2-2
CDR3 DNA: TGTGCCAGCAGGGGGACAGGGTATAACGGGGAGCTGTTTTTT
CDR3 protein: CASRGTGYNGELFF

D gene: -
V gene: TRBV7-9
J gene: TRBJ1-3
CDR3 DNA: TGTGCCGGAACAGACGGAGCCTCTAGCTCTGGAAACACCATATATTTT
CDR3 protein: CAGTDGASSSGNTIYF

D gene: -
V gene: TRBV29-1
J gene: TRBJ2-7
CDR3 DNA: TGCAGCGGTGTACTCTCCTCCGACGAGCAGTACTTC
CDR3 protein: CSGVLSSDEQYF

D gene: -
V gene: TRBV20-1
J gene: TRBJ2-6
CDR3 DNA: TGCAGTGCCAATCTCCCCGGGGCCAACGTCCTGACTTTC
CDR3 protein: CSANLPGANVLTF

D gene: -
V gene: TRBV3-1
J gene: TRBJ1-2
CDR3 DNA: TGTGCCAGCAGCCGAAAGGAAAAAGGGGCGCGAGGCTACACCTTC
CDR3 protein: CASSRKEKGARGYTF

D gene: -
V gene: TRBV12-3/TRBV12-4
J gene: TRBJ1-1
CDR3 DNA: TGTGCCACTCAAGAAGGGGTTAATCGTAACACTGAAGCTTTCTTT
CDR3 protein: CATQEGVNRNTEAFF

D gene: -
V gene: TRBV2
J gene: TRBJ1-2
CDR3 DNA: TGTGCCAGCAGTGATTCGCCGAGCTATGGCTACACCTTC
CDR3 protein: CASSDSPSYGYTF